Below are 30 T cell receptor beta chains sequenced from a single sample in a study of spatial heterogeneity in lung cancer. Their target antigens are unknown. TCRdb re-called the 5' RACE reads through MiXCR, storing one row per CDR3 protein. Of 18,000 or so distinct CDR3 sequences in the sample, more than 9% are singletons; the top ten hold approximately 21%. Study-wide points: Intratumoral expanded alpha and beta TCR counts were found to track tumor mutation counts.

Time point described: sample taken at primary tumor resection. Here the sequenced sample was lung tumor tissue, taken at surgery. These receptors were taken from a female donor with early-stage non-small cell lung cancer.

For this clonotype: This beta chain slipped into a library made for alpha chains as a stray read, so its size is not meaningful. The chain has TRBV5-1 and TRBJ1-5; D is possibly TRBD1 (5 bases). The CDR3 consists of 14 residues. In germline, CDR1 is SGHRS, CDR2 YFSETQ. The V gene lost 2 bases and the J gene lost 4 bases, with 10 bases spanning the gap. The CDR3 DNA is TGCGCCAGCAGCTTAAAGCCAGGGAATCAGCCCCAGCATTTT. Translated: CASSLKPGNQPQHF.

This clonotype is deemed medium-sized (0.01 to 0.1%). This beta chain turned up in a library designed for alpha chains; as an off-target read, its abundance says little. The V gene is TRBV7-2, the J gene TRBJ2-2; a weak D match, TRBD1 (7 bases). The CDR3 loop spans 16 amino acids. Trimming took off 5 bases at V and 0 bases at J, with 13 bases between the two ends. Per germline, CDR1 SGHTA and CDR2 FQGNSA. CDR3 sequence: CASSAGQPANTGELFF. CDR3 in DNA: TGTGCCAGCAGCGCGGGACAGCCCGCGAACACCGGGGAGCTGTTTTTT. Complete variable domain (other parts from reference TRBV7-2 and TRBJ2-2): GAGVSQSPSNKVTEKGKDVELRCDPISGHTALYWYRQSLGQGLEFLIYFQGNSAPDKSGLPSDRFSAERTGGSVSTLTIQRTQQEDSAVYLCASSAGQPANTGELFFGEGSRLTVL.

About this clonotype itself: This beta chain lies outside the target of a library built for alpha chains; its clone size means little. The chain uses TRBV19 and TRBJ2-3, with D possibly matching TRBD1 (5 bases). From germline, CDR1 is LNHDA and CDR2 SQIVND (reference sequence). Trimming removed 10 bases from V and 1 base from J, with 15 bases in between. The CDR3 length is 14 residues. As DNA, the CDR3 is TGTGCCACCATAGATCTACAGGGCACAGATACGCAGTATTTT. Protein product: CATIDLQGTDTQYF.

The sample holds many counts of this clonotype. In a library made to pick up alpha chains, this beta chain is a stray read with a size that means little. CDR3 residues: CASTQRDSLFLNSPLHF. As DNA, the CDR3 is TGTGCCAGCACCCAAAGGGACAGTTTATTTCTTAATTCACCCCTCCACTTT. V and J are TRBV6-1 and TRBJ1-6, with TRBD1 identical over 7 bases. The CDR3 length is 17 residues. Germline lookup yields CDR1 MNHNS and CDR2 SASEGT. Losses at the gene ends were 7 bases for V and 6 bases for J; bases not matched to a gene: 15.

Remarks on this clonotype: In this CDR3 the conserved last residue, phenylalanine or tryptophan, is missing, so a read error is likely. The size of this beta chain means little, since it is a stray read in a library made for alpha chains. CDR3 loop: CAWRGQGVPEAFS. The CDR3 DNA reads as TGTGCCTGGAGAGGACAGGGTGTACCTGAAGCTTTCTCT. V usage is TRBV30 and J usage is TRBJ1-1; 8 nucleotides agree with TRBD1. Germline V gene data show CDR1 as GTSNPN and CDR2 as SVGIG (reference sequence). Trimming at V came to 3 bases and at J to 6 bases, leaving 6 bases not matched to a gene. The CDR3 is 13 residues long.

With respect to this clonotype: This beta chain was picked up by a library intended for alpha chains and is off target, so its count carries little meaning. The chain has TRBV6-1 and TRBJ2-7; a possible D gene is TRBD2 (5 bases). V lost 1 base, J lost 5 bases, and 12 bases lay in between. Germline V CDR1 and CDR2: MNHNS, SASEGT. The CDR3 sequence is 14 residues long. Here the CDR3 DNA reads TGTGCCAGCAGTGAAGAGGGTTTCGGGAACGAGCAGTACTTC. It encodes CASSEEGFGNEQYF.

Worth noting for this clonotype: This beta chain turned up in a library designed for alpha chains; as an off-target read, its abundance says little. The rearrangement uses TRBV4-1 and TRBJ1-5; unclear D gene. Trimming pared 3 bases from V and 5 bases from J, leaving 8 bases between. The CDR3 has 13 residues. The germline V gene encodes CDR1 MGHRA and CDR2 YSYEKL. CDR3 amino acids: CASSHEVHQPQHF. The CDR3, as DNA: TGCGCCAGCAGCCACGAAGTCCATCAGCCCCAGCATTTT.

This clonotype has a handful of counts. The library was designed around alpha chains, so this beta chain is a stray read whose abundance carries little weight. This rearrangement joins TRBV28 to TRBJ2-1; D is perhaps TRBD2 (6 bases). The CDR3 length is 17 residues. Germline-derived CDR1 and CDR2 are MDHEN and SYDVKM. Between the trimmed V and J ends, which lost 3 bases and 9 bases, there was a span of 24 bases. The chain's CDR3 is CASSFYSGPRGMGEQFF. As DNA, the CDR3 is TGTGCCAGCAGTTTCTACTCCGGGCCACGCGGGATGGGTGAGCAGTTCTTC. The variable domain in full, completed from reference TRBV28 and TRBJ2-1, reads DVKVTQSSRYLVKRTGEKVFLECVQDMDHENMFWYRQDPGLGLRLIYFSYDVKMKEKGDIPEGYSVSREKKERFSLILESASTNQTSMYLCASSFYSGPRGMGEQFFGPGTRLTVL.

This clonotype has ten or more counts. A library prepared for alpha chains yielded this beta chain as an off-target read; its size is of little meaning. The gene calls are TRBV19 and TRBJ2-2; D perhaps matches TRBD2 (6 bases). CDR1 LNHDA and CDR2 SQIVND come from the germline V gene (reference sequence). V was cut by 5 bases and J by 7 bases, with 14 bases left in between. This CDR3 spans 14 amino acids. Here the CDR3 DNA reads TGTGCCAGTAGTTCGACTAGTCACAGCGGGGAGCTGTTTTTT. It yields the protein CASSSTSHSGELFF.

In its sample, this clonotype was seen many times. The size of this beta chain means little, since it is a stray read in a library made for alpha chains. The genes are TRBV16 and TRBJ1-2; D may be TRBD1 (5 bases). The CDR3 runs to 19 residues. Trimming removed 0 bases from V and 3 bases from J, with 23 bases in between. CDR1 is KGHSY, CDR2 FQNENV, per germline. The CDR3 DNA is TGTGCCAGCAGCCAATCGAGACTCTCAGGGTCGGGGTACGACTATGGCTACACCTTC. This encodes CASSQSRLSGSGYDYGYTF.

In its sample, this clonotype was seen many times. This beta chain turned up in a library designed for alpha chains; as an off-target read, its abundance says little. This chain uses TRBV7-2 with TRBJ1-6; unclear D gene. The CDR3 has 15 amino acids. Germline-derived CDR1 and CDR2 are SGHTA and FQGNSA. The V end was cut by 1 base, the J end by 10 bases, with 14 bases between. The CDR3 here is CASSLVSGGVSPLHF. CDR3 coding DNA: TGTGCCAGCAGCTTAGTTTCCGGCGGGGTATCACCCCTCCACTTT.

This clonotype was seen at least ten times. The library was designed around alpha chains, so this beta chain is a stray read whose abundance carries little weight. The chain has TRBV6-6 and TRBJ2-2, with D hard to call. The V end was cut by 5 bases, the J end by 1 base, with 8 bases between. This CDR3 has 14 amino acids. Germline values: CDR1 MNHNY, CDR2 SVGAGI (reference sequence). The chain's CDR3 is CASSVTQNTGELFF. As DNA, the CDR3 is TGTGCCAGCAGTGTCACACAGAACACCGGGGAGCTGTTTTTT.

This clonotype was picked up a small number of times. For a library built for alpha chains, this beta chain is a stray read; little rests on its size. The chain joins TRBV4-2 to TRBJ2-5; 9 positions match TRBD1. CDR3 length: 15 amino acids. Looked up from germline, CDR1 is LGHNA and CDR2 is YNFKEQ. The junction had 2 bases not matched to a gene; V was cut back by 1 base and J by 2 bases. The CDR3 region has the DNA TGTGCCAGCAGCCAAGGACAGGGGGGTCAAGAGACCCAGTACTTC. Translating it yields CASSQGQGGQETQYF.

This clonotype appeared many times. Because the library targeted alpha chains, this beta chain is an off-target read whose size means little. CDR3 sequence: CATSDRRTGSTDTQYF. The CDR3 DNA reads TGTGCCACCAGTGACCGCCGGACAGGGAGCACAGATACGCAGTATTTT. The V call is TRBV24-1, the J call TRBJ2-3; 8 bases agree with TRBD1. Per germline, CDR1 KGHDR and CDR2 SFDVKD. V was pared by 4 bases and J by 0 bases, with 5 bases of the junction left unmatched. This CDR3 has 16 residues.

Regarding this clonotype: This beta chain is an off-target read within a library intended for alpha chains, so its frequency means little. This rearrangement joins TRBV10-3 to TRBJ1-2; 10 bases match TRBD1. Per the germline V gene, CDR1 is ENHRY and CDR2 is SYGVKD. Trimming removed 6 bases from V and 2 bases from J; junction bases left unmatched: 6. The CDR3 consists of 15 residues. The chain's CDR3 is CAISLGTGDNYGYTF. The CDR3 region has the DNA TGTGCCATCAGCCTCGGGACAGGGGACAACTATGGCTACACCTTC.

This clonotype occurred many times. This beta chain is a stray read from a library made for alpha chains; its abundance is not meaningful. CDR3 amino acids: CASSLSDALGSLDSPLHF. DNA for the CDR3: TGTGCCAGCAGTTTATCCGACGCGCTAGGGAGCCTTGATTCACCCCTCCACTTT. The chain employs TRBV28 and TRBJ1-6; D gene uncertain. V lost 1 base to trimming and J lost 8 bases, with 21 bases between them. The CDR3 loop spans 18 amino acids. Germline V gene sequence: CDR1 MDHEN, CDR2 SYDVKM.

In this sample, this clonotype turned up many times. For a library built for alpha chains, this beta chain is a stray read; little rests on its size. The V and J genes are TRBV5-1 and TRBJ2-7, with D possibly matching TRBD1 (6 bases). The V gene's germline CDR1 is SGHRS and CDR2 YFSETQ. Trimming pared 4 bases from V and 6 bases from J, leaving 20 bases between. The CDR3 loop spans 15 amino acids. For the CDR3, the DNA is TGCGCCAGCAGCCGCTCGGTGGGGGCTCAGGGCGAGCAGTACTTC. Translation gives CASSRSVGAQGEQYF.

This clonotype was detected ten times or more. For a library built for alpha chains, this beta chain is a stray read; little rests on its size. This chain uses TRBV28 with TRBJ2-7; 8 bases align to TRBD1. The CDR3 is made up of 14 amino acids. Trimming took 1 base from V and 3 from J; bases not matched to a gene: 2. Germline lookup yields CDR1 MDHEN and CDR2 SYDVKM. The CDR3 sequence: CASSLSGQDYEQYF. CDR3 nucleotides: TGTGCCAGCAGTTTATCGGGACAGGACTACGAGCAGTACTTC.

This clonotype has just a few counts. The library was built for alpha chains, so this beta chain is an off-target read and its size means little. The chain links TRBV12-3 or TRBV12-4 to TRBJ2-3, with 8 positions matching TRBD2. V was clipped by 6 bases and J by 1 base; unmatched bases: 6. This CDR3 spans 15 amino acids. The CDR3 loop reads CASSLSGAGTDTQYF. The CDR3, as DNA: TGTGCCAGCAGCCTTAGCGGGGCGGGCACAGATACGCAGTATTTT.

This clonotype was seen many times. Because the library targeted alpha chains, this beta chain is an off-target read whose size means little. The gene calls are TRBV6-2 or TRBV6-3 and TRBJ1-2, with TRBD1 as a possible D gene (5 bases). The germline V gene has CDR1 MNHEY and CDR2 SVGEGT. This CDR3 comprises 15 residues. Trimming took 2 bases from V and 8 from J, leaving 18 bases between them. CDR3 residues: CASSYPTASGGGYTF. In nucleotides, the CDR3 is TGTGCCAGCAGTTACCCGACAGCATCTGGAGGAGGCTACACCTTC.

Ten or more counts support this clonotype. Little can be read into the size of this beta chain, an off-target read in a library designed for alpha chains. CDR3 bases: TGTGCCACCAGCCGTTCCGGCTCTGGGGCCAACGTCCTGACTTTC. Amino acid sequence: CATSRSGSGANVLTF. The chain uses TRBV15 and TRBJ2-6; D gene uncertain. CDR3 length: 15 residues. Germline lookup yields CDR1 LNHNV and CDR2 YYDKDF (reference sequence). Trimming took off 5 bases at V and 0 bases at J, with 8 bases between the two ends.

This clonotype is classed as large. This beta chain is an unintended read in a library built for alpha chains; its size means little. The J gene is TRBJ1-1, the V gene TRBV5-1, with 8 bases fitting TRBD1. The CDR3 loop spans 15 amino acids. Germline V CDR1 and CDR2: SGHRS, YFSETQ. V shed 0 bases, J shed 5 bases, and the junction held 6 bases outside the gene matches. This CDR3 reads CASSLGTGGMTEAFF. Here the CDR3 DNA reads TGCGCCAGCAGCTTGGGAACAGGGGGGATGACTGAAGCTTTCTTT. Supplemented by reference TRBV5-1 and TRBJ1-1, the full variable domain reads KAGVTQTPRYLIKTRGQQVTLSCSPISGHRSVSWYQQTPGQGLQFLFEYFSETQRNKGNFPGRFSGRQFSNSRSEMNVSTLELGDSALYLCASSLGTGGMTEAFFGQGTRLTVV.

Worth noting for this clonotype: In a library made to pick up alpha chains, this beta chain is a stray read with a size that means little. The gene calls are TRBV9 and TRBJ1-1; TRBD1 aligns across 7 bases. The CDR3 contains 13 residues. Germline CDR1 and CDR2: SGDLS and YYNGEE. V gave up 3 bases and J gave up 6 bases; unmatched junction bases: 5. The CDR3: CASSAGTAAEAFF. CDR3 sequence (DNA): TGTGCCAGCAGCGCCGGGACAGCCGCTGAAGCTTTCTTT.

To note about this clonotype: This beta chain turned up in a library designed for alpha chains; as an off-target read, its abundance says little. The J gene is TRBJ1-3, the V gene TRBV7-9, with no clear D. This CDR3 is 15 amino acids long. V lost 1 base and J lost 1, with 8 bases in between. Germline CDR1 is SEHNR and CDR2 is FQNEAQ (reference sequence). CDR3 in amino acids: CASSLGQTSGNTIYF. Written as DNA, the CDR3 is TGTGCCAGCAGCTTAGGACAAACTTCTGGAAACACCATATATTTT.

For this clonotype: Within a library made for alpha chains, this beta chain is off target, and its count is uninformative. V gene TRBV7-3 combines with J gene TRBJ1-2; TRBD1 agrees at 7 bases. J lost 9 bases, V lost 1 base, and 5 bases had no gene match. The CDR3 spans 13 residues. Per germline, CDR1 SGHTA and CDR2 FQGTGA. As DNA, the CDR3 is TGTGCCAGCAGCTTAAGGGACAGCGGGAGCTACACCTTC. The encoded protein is CASSLRDSGSYTF. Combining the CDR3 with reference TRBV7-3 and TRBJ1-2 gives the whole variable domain GAGVSQTPSNKVTEKGKYVELRCDPISGHTALYWYRQSLGQGPEFLIYFQGTGAADDSGLPNDRFFAVRPEGSVSTLKIQRTERGDSAVYLCASSLRDSGSYTFGSGTRLTVV.

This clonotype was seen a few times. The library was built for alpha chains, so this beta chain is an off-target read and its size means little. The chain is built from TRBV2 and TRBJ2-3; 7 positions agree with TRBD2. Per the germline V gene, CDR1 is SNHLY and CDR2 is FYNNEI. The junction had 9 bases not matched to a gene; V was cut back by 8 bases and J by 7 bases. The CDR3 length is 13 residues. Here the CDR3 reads CASLADISNTQYF. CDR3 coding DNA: TGTGCCAGCCTAGCGGACATATCGAATACGCAGTATTTT.

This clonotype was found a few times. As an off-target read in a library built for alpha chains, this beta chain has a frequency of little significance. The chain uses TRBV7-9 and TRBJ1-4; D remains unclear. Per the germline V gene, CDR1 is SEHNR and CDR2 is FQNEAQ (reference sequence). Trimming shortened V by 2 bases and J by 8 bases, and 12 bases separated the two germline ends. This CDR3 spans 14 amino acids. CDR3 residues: CASSLQTFGEKLFF. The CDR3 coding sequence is TGTGCCAGCAGCTTACAAACCTTTGGGGAAAAACTGTTTTTT. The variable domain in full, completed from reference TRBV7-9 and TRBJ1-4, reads DTGVSQNPRHKITKRGQNVTFRCDPISEHNRLYWYRQTLGQGPEFLTYFQNEAQLEKSRLLSDRFSAERPKGSFSTLEIQRTEQGDSAMYLCASSLQTFGEKLFFGSGTQLSVL.

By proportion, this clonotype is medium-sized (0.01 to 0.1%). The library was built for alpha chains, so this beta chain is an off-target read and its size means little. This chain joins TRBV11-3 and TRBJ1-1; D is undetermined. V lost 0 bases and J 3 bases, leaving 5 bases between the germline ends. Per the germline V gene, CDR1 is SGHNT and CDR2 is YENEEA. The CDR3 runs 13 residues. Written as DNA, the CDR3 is TGTGCCAGCAGCTTAGAGCGCTACACTGAAGCTTTCTTT. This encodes CASSLERYTEAFF. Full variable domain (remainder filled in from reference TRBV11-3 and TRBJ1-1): EAGVVQSPRYKIIEKKQPVAFWCNPISGHNTLYWYLQNLGQGPELLIRYENEEAVDDSQLPKDRFSAERLKGVDSTLKIQPAELGDSAVYLCASSLERYTEAFFGQGTRLTVV.

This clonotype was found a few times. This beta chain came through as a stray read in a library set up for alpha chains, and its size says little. The CDR3 reads CASNRFGTMSLNTEAFF. The CDR3 nucleotides read TGTGCCAGCAATAGGTTTGGGACAATGTCTTTGAACACTGAAGCTTTCTTT. The chain combines TRBV6-5 with TRBJ1-1; tentative D call: TRBD1 (6 bases). Trimming took off 7 bases at V and 0 bases at J, with 21 bases between the two ends. Germline V gives CDR1 MNHEY, CDR2 SVGAGI. The CDR3 sequence is 17 residues long.

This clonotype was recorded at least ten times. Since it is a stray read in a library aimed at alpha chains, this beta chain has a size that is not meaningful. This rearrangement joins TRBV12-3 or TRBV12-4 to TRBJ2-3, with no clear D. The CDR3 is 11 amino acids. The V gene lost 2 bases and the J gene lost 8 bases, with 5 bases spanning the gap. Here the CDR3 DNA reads TGTGCCAGCAGTTTATTGGGTACGCAGTATTTT. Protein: CASSLLGTQYF.